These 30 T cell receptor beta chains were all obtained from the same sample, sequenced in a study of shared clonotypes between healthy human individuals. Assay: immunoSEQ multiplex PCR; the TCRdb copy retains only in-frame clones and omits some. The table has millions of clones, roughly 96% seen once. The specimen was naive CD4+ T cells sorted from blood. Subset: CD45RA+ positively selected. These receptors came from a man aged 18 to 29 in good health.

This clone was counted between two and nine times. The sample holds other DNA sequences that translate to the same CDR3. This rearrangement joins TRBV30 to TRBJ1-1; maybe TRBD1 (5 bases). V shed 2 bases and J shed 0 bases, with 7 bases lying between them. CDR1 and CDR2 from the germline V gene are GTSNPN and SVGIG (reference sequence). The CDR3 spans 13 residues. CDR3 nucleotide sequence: TGTGCCTGGAGTAGACAGTTGAACACTGAAGCTTTCTTT. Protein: CAWSRQLNTEAFF.

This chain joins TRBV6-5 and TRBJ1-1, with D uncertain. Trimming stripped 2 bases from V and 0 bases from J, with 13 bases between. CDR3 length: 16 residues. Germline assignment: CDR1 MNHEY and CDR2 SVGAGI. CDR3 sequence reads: CASSYTTQFLNTEAFF. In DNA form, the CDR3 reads TGTGCCAGCAGTTACACTACACAGTTTTTGAACACTGAAGCTTTCTTT.

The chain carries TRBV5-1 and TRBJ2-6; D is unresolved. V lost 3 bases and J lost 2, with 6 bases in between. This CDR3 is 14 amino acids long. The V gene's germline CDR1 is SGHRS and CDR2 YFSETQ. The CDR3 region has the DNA TGCGCCAGCAGCTCGACGCCTGGGGCCAACGTCCTGACTTTC. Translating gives CASSSTPGANVLTF.

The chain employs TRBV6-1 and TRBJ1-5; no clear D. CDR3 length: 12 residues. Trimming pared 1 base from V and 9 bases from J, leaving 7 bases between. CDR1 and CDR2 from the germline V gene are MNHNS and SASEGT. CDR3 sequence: CASSEEGGPQHF. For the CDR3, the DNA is TGTGCCAGCAGTGAAGAAGGCGGGCCCCAGCATTTT.

DNA for the CDR3: TGTGCCAGCAGCCTCGGACAGGGGCCGGGGGAGCAGTACTTC. Encoded protein: CASSLGQGPGEQYF. V usage is TRBV7-9 and J usage is TRBJ2-7; TRBD1 aligns across 9 bases. V lost 5 bases and J lost 7; bases outside the gene matches: 9. From germline, CDR1 is SEHNR and CDR2 FQNEAQ (reference sequence). The CDR3 totals 14 residues.

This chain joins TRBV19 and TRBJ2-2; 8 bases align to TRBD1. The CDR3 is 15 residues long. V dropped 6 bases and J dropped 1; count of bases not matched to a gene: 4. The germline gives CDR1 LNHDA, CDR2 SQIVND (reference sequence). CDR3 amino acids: CASRGQGLNTGELFF. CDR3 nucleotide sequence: TGTGCCAGTAGAGGACAGGGCTTGAACACCGGGGAGCTGTTTTTT.

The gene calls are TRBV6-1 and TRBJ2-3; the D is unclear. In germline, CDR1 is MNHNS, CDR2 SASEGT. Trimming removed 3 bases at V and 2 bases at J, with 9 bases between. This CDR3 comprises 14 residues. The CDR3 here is CASSDNWITDTQYF. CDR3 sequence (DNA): TGTGCCAGCAGTGATAACTGGATCACAGATACGCAGTATTTT.

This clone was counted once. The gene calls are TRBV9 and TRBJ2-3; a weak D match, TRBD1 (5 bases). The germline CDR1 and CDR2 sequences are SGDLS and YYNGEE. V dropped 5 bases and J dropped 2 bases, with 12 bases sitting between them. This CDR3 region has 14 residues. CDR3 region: CASSRDGATDTQYF. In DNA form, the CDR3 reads TGTGCCAGCAGTCGTGATGGGGCCACAGATACGCAGTATTTT. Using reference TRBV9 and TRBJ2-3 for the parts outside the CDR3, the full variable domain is DSGVTQTPKHLITATGQRVTLRCSPRSGDLSVYWYQQSLDQGLQFLIQYYNGEERAKGNILERFSAQQFPDLHSELNLSSLELGDSALYFCASSRDGATDTQYFGPGTRLTVL.

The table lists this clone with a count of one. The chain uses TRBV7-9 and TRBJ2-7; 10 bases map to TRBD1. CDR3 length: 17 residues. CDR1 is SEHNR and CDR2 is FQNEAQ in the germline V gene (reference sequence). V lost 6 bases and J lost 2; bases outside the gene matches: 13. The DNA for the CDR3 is TGTGCCAGCAGACTAGCACCCATGGGACAGGGGCCCTACGAGCAGTACTTC. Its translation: CASRLAPMGQGPYEQYF.

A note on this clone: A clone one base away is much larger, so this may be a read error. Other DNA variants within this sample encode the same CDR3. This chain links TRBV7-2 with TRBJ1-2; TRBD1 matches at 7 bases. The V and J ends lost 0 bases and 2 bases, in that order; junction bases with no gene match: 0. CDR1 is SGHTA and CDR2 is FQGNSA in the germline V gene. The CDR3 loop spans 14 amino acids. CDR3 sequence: CASSLAGQNYGYTF. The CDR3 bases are TGTGCCAGCAGCTTAGCGGGACAGAACTATGGCTACACCTTC.

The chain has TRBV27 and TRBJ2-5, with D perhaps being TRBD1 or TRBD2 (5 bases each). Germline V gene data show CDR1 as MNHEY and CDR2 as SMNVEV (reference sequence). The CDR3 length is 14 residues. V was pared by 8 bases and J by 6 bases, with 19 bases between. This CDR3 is CASQSYGGEKTQYF. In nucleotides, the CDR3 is TGTGCCAGCCAGAGTTATGGGGGAGAGAAGACCCAGTACTTC.

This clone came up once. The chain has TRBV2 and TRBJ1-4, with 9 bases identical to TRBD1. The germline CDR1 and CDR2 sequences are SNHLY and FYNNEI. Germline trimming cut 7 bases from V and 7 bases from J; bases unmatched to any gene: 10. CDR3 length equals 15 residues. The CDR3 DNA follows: TGTGCCAGCAACGACGGCCGGGACAGGGTTGAAAAACTGTTTTTT. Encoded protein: CASNDGRDRVEKLFF.

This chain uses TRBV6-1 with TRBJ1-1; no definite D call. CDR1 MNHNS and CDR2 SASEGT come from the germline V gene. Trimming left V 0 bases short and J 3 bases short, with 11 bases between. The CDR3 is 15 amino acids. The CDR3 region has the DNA TGTGCCAGCAGTGAAGCGCCTGGGTTCTACACTGAAGCTTTCTTT. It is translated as CASSEAPGFYTEAFF.

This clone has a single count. The CDR3 sequence: CASTGLVSYEQYF. CDR3 in DNA: TGTGCCAGTACAGGGTTGGTCTCCTACGAGCAGTACTTC. The chain has TRBV6-1 and TRBJ2-7; tentatively, D is TRBD1 (6 bases). This CDR3 comprises 13 residues. V dropped 9 bases and J dropped 0 bases, with 12 bases sitting between them. CDR1 and CDR2 (germline): MNHNS, SASEGT.

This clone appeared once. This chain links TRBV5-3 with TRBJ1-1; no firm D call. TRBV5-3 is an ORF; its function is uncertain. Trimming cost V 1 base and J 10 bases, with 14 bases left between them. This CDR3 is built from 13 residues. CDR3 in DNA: TGTGCCAGAAGCTTGTTGGACCAATGCGCAGCTTTCTTT. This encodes CARSLLDQCAAFF.

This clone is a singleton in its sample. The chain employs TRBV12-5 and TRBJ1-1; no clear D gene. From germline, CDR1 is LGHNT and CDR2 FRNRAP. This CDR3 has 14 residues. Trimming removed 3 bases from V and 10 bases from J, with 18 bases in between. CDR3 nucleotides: TGTGCTAGTGGTTTCCTCCCCCTCACAGCAAGAGCTTTCTTT. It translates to CASGFLPLTARAFF.

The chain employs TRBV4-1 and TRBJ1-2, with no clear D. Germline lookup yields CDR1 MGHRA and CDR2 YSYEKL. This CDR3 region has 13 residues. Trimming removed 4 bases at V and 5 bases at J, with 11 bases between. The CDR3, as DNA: TGCGCCAGCAGCCTTGAGACGAGTTATGGCTACACCTTC. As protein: CASSLETSYGYTF.

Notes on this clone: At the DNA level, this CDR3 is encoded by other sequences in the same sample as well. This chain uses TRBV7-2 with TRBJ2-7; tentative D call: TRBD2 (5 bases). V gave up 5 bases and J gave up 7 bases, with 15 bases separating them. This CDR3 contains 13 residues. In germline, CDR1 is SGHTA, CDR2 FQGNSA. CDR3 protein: CASSLRGPGEQYF. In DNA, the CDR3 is TGTGCCAGCAGCCTCCGGGGTCCGGGGGAGCAGTACTTC.

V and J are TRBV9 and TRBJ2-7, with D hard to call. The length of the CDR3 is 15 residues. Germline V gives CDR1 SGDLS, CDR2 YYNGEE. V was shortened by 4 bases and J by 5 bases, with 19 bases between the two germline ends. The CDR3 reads CASSPRQAGSDEQYF. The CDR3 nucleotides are TGTGCCAGCAGCCCACGCCAGGCCGGTTCGGACGAGCAGTACTTC.

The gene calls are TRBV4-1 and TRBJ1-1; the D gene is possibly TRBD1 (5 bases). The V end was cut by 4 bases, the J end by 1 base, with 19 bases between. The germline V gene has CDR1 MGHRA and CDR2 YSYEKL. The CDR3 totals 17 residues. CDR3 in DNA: TGCGCCAGCAGCCTCGGACACTTCGGTGAGGGGAACACTGAAGCTTTCTTT. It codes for CASSLGHFGEGNTEAFF.

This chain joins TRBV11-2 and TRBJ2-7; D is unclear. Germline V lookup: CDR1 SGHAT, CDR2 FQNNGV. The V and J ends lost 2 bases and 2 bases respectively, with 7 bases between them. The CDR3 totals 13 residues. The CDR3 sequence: CASSLNNPYEQYF. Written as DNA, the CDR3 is TGTGCCAGCAGCTTAAACAACCCCTACGAGCAGTACTTC.

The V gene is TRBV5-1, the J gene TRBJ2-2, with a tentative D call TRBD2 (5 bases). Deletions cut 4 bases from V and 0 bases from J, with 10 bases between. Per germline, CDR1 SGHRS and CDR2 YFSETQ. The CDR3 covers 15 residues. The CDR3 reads CASSPELANTGELFF. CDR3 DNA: TGCGCCAGCAGCCCGGAACTAGCGAACACCGGGGAGCTGTTTTTT.

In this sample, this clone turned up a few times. The CDR3 DNA reads TGTGCCAGTAGGTACGCGGTAAGCAATCAGCCCCAGCATTTT. Amino acids: CASRYAVSNQPQHF. The rearrangement links TRBV19 to TRBJ1-5; the D is unclear. CDR3 size: 14 residues. Germline CDR1 and CDR2: LNHDA and SQIVND (reference sequence). V was clipped by 6 bases and J by 1 base, with 10 bases between them.

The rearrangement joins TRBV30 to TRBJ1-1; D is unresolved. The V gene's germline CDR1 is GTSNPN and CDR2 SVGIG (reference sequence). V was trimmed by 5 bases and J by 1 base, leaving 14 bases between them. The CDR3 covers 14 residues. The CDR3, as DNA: TGTGCCTGGCTGCCCCGGACGGAGAACACTGAAGCTTTCTTT. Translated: CAWLPRTENTEAFF.

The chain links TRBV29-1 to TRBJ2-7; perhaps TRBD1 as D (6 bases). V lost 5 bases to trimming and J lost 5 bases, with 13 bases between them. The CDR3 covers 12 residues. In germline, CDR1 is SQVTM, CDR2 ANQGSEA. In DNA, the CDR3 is TGCAGCGTTAGGTGGACAGATCACGAGCAGTACTTC. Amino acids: CSVRWTDHEQYF.

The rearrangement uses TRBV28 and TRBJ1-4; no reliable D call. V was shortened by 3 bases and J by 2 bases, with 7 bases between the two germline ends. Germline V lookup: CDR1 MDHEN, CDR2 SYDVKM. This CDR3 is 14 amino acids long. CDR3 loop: CASSFRLTNEKLFF. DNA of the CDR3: TGTGCCAGCAGTTTTCGGCTTACTAATGAAAAACTGTTTTTT.

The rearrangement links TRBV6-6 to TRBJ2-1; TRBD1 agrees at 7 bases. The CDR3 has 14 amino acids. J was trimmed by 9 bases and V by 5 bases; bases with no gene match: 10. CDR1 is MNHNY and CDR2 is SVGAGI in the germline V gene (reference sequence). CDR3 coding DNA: TGTGCCAGCAGTGAGAACAGGGGACCAGGTGAGCAGTTCTTC. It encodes CASSENRGPGEQFF.

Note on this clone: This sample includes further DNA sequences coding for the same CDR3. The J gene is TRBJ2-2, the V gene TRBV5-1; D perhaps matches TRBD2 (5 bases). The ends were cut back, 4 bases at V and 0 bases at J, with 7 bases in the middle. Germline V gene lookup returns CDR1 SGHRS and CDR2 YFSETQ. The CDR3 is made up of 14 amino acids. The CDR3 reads CASSVGTNTGELFF. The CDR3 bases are TGCGCCAGCAGCGTCGGGACGAACACCGGGGAGCTGTTTTTT. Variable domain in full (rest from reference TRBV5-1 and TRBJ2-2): KAGVTQTPRYLIKTRGQQVTLSCSPISGHRSVSWYQQTPGQGLQFLFEYFSETQRNKGNFPGRFSGRQFSNSRSEMNVSTLELGDSALYLCASSVGTNTGELFFGEGSRLTVL.

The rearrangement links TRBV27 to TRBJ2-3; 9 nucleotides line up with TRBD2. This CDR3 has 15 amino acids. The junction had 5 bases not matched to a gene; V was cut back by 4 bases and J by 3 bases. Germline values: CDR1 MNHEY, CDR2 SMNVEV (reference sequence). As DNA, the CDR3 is TGTGCCAGCAGTTCTAGCGGGAAAGGGACAGATACGCAGTATTTT. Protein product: CASSSSGKGTDTQYF.

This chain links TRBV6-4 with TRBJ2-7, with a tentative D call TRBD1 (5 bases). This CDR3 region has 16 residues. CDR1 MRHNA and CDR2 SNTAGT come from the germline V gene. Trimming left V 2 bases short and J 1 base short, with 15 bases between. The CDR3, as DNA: TGTGCCAGCAGTGACCCCGGACACGGATTATCCTACGAGCAGTACTTC. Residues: CASSDPGHGLSYEQYF.